This TCR beta chain comes out of a study of shared clonotypes between healthy human individuals. Assay: immunoSEQ multiplex PCR; the TCRdb copy retains only in-frame clones and omits some. The repertoire holds nearly 750,000 clones, with 55% to 75% as singletons. Germline CDR1 reads SGHNT; CDR2 reads YENEEA. This CDR3 spans 16 amino acids. J gave up 2 bases and V 8 bases, and 12 bases lay outside the gene matches. This clone has just a few counts. Sequencing used memory CD4+ T cells sorted from blood. Subset here: CD45RA-negative fraction. This receptor was obtained from a woman in her twenties or thirties in good health. The chain joins TRBV11-3 to TRBJ2-7, with 10 nucleotides matching TRBD2. CDR3 nucleotides: TGTGCCAGCGATAGCGGGAGGCCCTTAGCTGCCTACGAGCAGTACTTC. Residues: CASDSGRPLAAYEQYF.